A single sample gave rise to the 5 T cell receptor beta chains below, sequenced in a study of T cell changes during pregnancy in multiple sclerosis. TCRdb's table, derived via immunoSEQ multiplex PCR, lists solely in-frame clones and lacks some. This sample has 50,000 or so clones, with nearly 95% found just once. Sequencing was performed on CD4+ T cells from peripheral blood mononuclear cells, taken in the second trimester of pregnancy. The receptors here all came from a female donor with multiple sclerosis, enrolled in a pregnancy study.

The J gene is TRBJ1-2, the V gene TRBV6-1; 7 bases are a match to TRBD1. V was pared by 7 bases and J by 8 bases, with 16 bases of the junction left unmatched. Germline lookup yields CDR1 MNHNS and CDR2 SASEGT. CDR3 length equals 15 residues. The CDR3 loop is CASTVHRTGDEGYTF. Written as DNA, the CDR3 is TGTGCCAGCACCGTGCACCGTACAGGGGACGAAGGCTACACCTTC.

Comment on this clone: Other DNA sequences of this sample code for an identical CDR3. J is TRBJ2-5 and V is TRBV6-6; unclear D gene. The CDR3 consists of 11 residues. Per germline, CDR1 MNHNY and CDR2 SVGAGI (reference sequence). The ends were cut back, 6 bases at V and 2 bases at J, with 4 bases in the middle. The CDR3 loop is CASSPQETQYF. CDR3 coding DNA: TGTGCCAGCAGCCCTCAAGAGACCCAGTACTTC.

V usage is TRBV9 and J usage is TRBJ1-2; TRBD1 aligns across 7 bases. The CDR3 totals 16 residues. The ends lost 2 bases at V and 0 bases at J; junction bases unmatched: 7. The germline V gene has CDR1 SGDLS and CDR2 YYNGEE. The CDR3 here is CASSVLGGGSNYGYTF. The CDR3 nucleotides read TGTGCCAGCAGCGTCCTAGGGGGCGGATCTAACTATGGCTACACCTTC.

The chain recombines TRBV9 with TRBJ2-1, with D maybe TRBD1 (6 bases). Looked up from germline, CDR1 is SGDLS and CDR2 is YYNGEE. CDR3 length equals 15 residues. Deletions cut 0 bases from V and 2 bases from J, with 9 bases between. The CDR3 nucleotides read TGTGCCAGCAGCGTAGTCGGGACACCCTACAATGAGCAGTTCTTC. Its protein product is CASSVVGTPYNEQFF.

This clone was seen a single time. The V and J genes are TRBV5-8 and TRBJ2-2, with 10 bases fitting TRBD1. After removal of 0 bases from V and 4 bases from J, the junction contained 3 bases not matched to a gene. The CDR3 loop spans 16 amino acids. Germline V CDR1 and CDR2: SGHTS, YDEGEE. DNA of the CDR3: TGTGCCAGCAGCTTGGGGGACAGGGGAGGCACCGGGGAGCTGTTTTTT. Translating it yields CASSLGDRGGTGELFF.